This T cell receptor beta chain was identified in a study of OX40 agonist ivuxolimab in advanced cancers. Study-wide points: CD8+ T cells (on average) carried more expanded clones than CD4+ T cells.

Trimming took 2 bases from V and 1 from J, leaving 6 bases between them. CDR1 is SGHRS, CDR2 YFSETQ, per germline. The length of the CDR3 is 14 residues. Comment on this clone: Its target is not known.

The data were produced by immunoSEQ multiplex PCR, yet TCRdb's version contains in-frame clones alone and is incomplete. This sample has some 48,000 clones; 79% occur once, and the top ten carry under 2%. This TCR came from an adult with an advanced solid tumor such as melanoma, head and neck, liver or kidney cancer. The V call is TRBV5-1, the J call TRBJ2-2; D unclear. The sample was CD4+ or CD8+ T cells sorted from blood, taken in a trial of the OX40 agonist ivuxolimab. The CDR3 spells CASSFGVNTGELFF. CDR3 coding DNA: TGCGCCAGCAGCTTTGGGGTGAACACCGGGGAGCTGTTTTTT.